The following is a T cell receptor beta chain sequence with its context. This sample stems from a study of shared clonotypes between healthy human individuals. CDR3 size: 15 residues. The germline V gene has CDR1 MNHEY and CDR2 SMNVEV (reference sequence). V shed 6 bases and J shed 1 base, with 15 bases lying between them. Replicate sorted-subset PCRs were loaded with around 200 ng DNA, 30,000 to 35,000 T cell genomes. The method was immunoSEQ multiplex PCR; TCRdb's version includes in-frame clones alone and lacks a portion of them. The sample yields just under 350,000 clones, less than 75% seen once.

The receptor was isolated from a man younger than 40 in good health. V usage is TRBV27 and J usage is TRBJ2-5; D is uncertain. The specimen sequenced was memory CD4+ T cells sorted from blood. Stated subset: CD45RA-negative fraction. The CDR3 here is CASRFGGLPQETQYF. In nucleotides, the CDR3 is TGTGCCAGCAGATTTGGTGGGCTACCCCAAGAGACCCAGTACTTC.